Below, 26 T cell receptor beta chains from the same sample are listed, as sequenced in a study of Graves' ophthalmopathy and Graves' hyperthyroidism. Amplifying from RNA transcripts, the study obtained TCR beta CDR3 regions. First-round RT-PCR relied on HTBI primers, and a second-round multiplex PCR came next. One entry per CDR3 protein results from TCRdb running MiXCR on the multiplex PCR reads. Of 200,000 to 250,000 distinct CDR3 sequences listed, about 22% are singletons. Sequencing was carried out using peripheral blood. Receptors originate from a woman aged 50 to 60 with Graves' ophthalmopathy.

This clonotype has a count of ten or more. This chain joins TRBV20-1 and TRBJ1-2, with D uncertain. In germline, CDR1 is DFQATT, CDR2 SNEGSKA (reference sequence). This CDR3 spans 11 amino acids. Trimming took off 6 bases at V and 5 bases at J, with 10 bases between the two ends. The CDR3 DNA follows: TGCAGTGCCTACTGGTTATATGGCTACACCTTC. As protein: CSAYWLYGYTF.

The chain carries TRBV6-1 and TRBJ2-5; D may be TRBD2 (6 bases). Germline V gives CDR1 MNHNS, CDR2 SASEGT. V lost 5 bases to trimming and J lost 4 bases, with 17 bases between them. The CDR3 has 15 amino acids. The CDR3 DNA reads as TGTGCCAGCAGTCCCGCCGGGGGACGCGGAGAGACCCAGTACTTC. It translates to CASSPAGGRGETQYF.

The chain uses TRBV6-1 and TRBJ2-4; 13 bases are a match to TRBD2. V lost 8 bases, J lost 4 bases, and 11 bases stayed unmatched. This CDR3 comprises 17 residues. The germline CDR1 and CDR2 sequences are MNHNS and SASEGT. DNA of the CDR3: TGTGCCAGCGGTCTGGGGACTAGCGGGACAATAAAAAACATTCAGTACTTC. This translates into CASGLGTSGTIKNIQYF.

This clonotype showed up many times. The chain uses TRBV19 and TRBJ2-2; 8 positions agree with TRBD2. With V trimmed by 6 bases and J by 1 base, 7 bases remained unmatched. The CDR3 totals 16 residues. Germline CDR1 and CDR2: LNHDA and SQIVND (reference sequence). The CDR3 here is CASSPLAGWNTGELFF. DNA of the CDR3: TGTGCCAGTAGCCCCTTAGCGGGGTGGAACACCGGGGAGCTGTTTTTT.

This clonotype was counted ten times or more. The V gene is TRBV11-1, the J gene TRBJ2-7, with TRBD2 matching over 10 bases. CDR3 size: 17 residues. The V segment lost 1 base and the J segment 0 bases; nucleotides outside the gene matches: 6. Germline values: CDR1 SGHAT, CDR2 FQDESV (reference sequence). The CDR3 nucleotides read TGTGCCAGCAGCTTAGGAGGGACTAGCGAAAGCTCCTACGAGCAGTACTTC. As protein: CASSLGGTSESSYEQYF.

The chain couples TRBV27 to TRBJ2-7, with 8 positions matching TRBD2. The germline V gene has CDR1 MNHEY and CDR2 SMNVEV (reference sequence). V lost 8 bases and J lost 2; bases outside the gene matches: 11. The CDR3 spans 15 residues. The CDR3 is CASLKWAGGTYEQYF. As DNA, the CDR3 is TGTGCCAGCCTCAAGTGGGCGGGAGGTACCTACGAGCAGTACTTC.

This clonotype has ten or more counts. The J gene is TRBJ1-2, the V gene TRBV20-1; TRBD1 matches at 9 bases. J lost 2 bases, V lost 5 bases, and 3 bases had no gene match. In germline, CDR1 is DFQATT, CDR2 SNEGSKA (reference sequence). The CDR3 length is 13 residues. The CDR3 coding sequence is TGCAGTGCTGGACAGGGGACCAACTATGGCTACACCTTC. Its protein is CSAGQGTNYGYTF.

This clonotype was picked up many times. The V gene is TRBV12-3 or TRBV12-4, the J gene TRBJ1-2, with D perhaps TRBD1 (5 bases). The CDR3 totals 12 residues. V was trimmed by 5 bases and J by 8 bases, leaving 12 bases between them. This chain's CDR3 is CASSLTGTGYTF. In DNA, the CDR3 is TGTGCCAGCAGTCTTACCGGGACGGGCTACACCTTC.

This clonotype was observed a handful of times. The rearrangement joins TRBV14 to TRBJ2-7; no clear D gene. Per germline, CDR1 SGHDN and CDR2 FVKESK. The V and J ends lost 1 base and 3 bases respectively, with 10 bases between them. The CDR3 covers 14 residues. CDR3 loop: CASSQVGGVYEQYF. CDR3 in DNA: TGTGCCAGCAGCCAAGTCGGCGGCGTCTACGAGCAGTACTTC.

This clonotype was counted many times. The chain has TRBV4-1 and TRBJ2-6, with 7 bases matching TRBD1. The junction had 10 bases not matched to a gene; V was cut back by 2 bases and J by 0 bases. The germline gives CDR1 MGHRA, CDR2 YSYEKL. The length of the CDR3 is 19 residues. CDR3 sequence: CASSQSPGTVDSGANVLTF. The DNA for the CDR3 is TGCGCCAGCAGCCAATCCCCCGGGACAGTCGACTCTGGGGCCAACGTCCTGACTTTC.

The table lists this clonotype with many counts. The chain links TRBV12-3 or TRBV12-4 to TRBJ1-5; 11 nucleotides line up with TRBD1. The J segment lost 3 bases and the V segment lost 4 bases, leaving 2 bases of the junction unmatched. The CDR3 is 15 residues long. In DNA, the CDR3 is TGTGCCAGCAGTTGGGGACAGGGGGACAATCAGCCCCAGCATTTT. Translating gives CASSWGQGDNQPQHF.

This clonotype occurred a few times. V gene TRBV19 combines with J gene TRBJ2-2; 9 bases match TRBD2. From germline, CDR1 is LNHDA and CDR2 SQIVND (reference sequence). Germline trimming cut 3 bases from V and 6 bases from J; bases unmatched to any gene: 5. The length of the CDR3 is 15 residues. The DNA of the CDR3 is TGTGCCAGTAGTATCGCGGGAGGGCAAGCCGGGGAGCTGTTTTTT. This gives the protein CASSIAGGQAGELFF.

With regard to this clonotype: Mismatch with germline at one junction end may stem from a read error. CDR3: CASSGTVYGHTF. The CDR3 bases are TGTGCCAGCTCCGGGACAGTCTATGGCCACACCTTC. The chain is built from TRBV18 and TRBJ1-2, with TRBD1 matching over 7 bases. There are 12 residues in the CDR3. Looked up from germline, CDR1 is KGHSH and CDR2 is LQKENI.

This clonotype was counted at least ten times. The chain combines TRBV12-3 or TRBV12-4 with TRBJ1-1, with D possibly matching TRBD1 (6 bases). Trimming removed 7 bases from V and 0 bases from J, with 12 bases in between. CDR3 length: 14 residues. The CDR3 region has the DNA TGTGCCAGCATGATGAGGGGGGTGAACACTGAAGCTTTCTTT. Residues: CASMMRGVNTEAFF.

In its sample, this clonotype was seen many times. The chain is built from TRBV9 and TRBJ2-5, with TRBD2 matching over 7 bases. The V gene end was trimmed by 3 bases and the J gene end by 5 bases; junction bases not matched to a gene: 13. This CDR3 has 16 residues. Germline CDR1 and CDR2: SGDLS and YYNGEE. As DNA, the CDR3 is TGTGCCAGCAGCGCCGGTGGGGAGCGGGACCGGGAGACCCAGTACTTC. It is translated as CASSAGGERDRETQYF.

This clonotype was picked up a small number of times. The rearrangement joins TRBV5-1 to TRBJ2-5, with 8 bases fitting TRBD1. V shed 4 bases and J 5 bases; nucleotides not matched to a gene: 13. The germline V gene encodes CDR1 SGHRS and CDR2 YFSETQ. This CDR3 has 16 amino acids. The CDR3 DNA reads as TGCGCCAGCAGCCGCCTAGGACAGGGCGGCGGGGAGACCCAGTACTTC. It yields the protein CASSRLGQGGGETQYF.

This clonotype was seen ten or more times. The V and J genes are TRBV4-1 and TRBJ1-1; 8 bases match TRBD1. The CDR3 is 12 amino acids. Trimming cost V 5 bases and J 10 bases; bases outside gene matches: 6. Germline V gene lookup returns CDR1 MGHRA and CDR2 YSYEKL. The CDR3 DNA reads TGCGCCAGCAGCGTTACAGGGGGGAGAGCTTTCTTT. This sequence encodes CASSVTGGRAFF.

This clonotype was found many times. CDR3 amino acids: CASRTSRALEYGYTF. CDR3 nucleotide sequence: TGTGCCAGCAGAACCTCTCGGGCCCTGGAGTATGGCTACACCTTC. The gene calls are TRBV2 and TRBJ1-2, with no clear D. This CDR3 is 15 amino acids long. Germline V lookup: CDR1 SNHLY, CDR2 FYNNEI. Trimming took off 6 bases at V and 5 bases at J, with 19 bases between the two ends.

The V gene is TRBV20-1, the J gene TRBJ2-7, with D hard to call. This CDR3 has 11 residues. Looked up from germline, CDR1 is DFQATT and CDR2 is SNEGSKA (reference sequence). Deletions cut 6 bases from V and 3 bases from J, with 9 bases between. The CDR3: CSAPLGYEQYF. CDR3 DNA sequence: TGCAGTGCCCCCCTGGGCTACGAGCAGTACTTC.

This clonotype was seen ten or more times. CDR3 in amino acids: CASSGDWSGELFF. The CDR3 DNA reads as TGTGCCAGCAGTGGAGATTGGTCCGGGGAGCTGTTTTTT. The rearrangement joins TRBV6-1 to TRBJ2-2; D call uncertain. The CDR3 is 13 amino acids. Per the germline V gene, CDR1 is MNHNS and CDR2 is SASEGT. The V end lost 4 bases, the J end lost 6 bases, and 9 bases lay between the germline ends.

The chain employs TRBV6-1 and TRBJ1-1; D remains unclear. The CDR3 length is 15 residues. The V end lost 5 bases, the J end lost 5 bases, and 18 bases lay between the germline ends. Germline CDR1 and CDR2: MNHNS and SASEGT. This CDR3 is CASSLDPNRGTEAFF. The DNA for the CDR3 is TGTGCCAGCAGTCTGGATCCAAATCGGGGAACTGAAGCTTTCTTT.

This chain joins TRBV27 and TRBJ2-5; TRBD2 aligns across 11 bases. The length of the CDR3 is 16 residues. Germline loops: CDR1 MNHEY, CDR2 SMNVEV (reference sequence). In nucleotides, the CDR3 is TGTGGCTCGCATACTAGCGGGAGCTCGGGGCCGGAGACCCAGTACTTC. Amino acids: CGSHTSGSSGPETQYF.

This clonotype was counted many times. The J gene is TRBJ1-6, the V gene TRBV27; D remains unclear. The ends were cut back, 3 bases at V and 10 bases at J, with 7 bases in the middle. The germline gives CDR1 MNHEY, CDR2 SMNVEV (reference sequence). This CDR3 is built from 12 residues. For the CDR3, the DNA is TGTGCCAGCAGTTTCCCCTCATCACCCCTCCACTTT. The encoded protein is CASSFPSSPLHF.

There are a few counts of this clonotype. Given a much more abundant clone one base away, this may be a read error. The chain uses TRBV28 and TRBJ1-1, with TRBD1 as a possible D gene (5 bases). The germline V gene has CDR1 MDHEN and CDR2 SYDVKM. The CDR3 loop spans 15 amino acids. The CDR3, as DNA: TGTGTCAGCAGTTTATGGGACGGCTCGAACACTGAAGCTTTCTTT. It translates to CVSSLWDGSNTEAFF. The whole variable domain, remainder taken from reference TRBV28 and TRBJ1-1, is DVKVTQSSRYLVKRTGEKVFLECVQDMDHENMFWYRQDPGLGLRLIYFSYDVKMKEKGDIPEGYSVSREKKERFSLILESASTNQTSMYLCVSSLWDGSNTEAFFGQGTRLTVV.

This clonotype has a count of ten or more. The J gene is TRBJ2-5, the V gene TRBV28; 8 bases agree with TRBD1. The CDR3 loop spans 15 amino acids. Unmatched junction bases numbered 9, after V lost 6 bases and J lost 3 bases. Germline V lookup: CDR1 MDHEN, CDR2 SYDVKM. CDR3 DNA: TGTGCCAGCAGCCGGGACAGGAGTTACGAAGAGACCCAGTACTTC. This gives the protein CASSRDRSYEETQYF.

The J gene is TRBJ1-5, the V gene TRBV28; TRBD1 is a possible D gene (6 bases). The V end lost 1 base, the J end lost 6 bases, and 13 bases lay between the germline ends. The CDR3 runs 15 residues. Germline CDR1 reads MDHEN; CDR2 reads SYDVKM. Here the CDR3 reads CASSLLGGGSQPQHF. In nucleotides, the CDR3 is TGTGCCAGCAGTTTATTAGGGGGGGGCAGTCAGCCCCAGCATTTT.